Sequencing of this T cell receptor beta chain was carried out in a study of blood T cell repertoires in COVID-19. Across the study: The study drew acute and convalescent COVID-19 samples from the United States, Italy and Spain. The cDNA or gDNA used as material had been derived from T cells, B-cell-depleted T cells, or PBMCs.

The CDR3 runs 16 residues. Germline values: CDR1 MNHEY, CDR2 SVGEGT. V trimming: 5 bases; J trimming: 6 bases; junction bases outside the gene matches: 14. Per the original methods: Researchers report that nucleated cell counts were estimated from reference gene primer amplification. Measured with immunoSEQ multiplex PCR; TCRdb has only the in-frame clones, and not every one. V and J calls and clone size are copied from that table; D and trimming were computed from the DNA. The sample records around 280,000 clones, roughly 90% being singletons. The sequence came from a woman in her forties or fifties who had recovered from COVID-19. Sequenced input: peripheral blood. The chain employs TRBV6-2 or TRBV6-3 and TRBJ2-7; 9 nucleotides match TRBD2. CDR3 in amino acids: CASSPRTAGGPSEQYF. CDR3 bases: TGTGCCAGCAGTCCCAGGACGGCGGGAGGGCCGAGCGAGCAGTACTTC.